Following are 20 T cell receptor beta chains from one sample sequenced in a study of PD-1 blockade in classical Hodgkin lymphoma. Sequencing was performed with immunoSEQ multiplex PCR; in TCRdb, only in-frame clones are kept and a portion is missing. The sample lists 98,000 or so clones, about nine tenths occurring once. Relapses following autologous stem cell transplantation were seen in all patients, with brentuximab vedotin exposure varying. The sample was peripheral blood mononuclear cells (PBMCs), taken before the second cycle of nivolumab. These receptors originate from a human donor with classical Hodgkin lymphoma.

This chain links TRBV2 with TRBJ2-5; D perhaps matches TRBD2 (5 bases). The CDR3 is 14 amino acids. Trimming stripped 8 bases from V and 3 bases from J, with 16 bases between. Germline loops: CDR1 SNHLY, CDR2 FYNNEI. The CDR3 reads CASGPTRTEETQYF. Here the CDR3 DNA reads TGTGCCAGCGGCCCGACAAGGACTGAAGAGACCCAGTACTTC.

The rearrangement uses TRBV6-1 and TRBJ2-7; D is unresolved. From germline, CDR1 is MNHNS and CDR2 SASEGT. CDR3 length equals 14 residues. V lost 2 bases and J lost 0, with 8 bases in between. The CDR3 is CASSELLLSYEQYF. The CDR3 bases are TGTGCCAGCAGTGAATTGCTCCTCTCCTACGAGCAGTACTTC.

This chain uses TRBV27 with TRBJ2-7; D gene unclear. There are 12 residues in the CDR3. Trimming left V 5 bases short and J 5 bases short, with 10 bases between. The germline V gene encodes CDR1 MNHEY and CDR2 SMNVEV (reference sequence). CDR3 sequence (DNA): TGTGCCAGCAGTGACTTCCGAGACGAGCAGTACTTC. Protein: CASSDFRDEQYF.

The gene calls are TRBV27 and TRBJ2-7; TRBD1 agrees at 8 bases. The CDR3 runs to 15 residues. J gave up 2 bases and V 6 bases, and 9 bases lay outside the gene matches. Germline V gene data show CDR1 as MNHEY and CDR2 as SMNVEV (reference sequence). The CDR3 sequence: CASRGDRIGAYEQYF. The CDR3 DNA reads TGTGCCAGCAGGGGGGACAGGATCGGTGCCTACGAGCAGTACTTC.

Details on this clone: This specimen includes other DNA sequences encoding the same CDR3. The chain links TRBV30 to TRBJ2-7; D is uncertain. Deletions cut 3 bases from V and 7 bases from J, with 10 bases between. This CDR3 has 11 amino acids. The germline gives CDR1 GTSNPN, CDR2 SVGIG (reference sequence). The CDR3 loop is CAWSAAGEQYF. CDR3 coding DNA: TGTGCCTGGAGCGCAGCAGGAGAGCAGTACTTC.

The CDR3 reads CASSPSGNYEQYF. Here the CDR3 DNA reads TGTGCCAGCAGCCCGAGCGGGAACTACGAGCAGTACTTC. J is TRBJ2-7 and V is TRBV11-2; TRBD2 matches at 7 bases. CDR1 is SGHAT, CDR2 FQNNGV, per germline. The CDR3 length is 13 residues. Trimming took 5 bases from V and 3 from J; bases not matched to a gene: 4.

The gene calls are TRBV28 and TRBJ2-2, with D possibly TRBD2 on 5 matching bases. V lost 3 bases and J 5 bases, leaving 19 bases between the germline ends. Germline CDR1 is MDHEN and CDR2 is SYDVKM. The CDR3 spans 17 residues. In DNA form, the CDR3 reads TGTGCCAGCAGTTTTCGGGTGGTCGGGAACGGAACCGGGGAGCTGTTTTTT. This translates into CASSFRVVGNGTGELFF.

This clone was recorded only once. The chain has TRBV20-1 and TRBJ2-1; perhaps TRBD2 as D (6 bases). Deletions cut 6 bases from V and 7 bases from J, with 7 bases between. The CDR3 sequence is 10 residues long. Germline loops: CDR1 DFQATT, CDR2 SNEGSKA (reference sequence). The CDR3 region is CSARDNEQFF. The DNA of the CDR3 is TGCAGTGCGCGGGATAATGAGCAGTTCTTC.

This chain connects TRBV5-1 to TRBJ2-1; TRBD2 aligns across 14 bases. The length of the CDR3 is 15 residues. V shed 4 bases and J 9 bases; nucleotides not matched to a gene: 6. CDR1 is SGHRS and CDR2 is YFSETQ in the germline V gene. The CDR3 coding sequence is TGCGCCAGCAGCGCGGGACTAGCGGGAGTTTTTGAGCAGTTCTTC. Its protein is CASSAGLAGVFEQFF.

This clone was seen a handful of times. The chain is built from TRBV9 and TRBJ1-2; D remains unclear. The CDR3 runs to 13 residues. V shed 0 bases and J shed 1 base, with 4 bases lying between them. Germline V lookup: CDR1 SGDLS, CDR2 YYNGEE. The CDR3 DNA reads TGTGCCAGCAGCGTAGATGTTAACTATGGCTACACCTTC. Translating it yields CASSVDVNYGYTF. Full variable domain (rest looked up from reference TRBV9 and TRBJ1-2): DSGVTQTPKHLITATGQRVTLRCSPRSGDLSVYWYQQSLDQGLQFLIQYYNGEERAKGNILERFSAQQFPDLHSELNLSSLELGDSALYFCASSVDVNYGYTFGSGTRLTVV.

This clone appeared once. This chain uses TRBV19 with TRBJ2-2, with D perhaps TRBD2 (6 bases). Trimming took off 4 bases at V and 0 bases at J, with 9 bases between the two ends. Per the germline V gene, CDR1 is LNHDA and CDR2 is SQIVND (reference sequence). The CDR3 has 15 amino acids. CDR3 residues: CASSTGVTNTGELFF. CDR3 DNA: TGTGCCAGTAGTACGGGAGTCACGAACACCGGGGAGCTGTTTTTT.

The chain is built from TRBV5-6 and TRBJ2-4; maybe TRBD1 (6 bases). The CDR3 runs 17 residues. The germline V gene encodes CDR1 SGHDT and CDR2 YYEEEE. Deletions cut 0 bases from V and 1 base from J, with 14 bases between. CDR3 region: CASSLAGQGIAKNIQYF. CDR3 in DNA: TGTGCCAGCAGCTTGGCCGGGCAGGGGATCGCCAAAAACATTCAGTACTTC. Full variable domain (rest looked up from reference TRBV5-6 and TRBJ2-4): DAGVTQSPTHLIKTRGQQVTLRCSPKSGHDTVSWYQQALGQGPQFIFQYYEEEERQRGNFPDRFSGHQFPNYSSELNVNALLLGDSALYLCASSLAGQGIAKNIQYFGAGTRLSVL.

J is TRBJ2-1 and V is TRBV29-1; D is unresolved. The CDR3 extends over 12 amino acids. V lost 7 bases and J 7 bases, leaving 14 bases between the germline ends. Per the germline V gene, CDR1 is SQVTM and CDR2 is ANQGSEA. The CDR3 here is CSGEGLENEQFF. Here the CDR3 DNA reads TGCAGCGGGGAAGGCCTGGAGAATGAGCAGTTCTTC.

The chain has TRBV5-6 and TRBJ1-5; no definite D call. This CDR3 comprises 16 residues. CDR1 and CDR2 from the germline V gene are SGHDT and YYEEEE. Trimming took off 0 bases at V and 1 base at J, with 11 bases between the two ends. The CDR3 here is CASSLGSTRSNQPQHF. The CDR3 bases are TGTGCCAGCAGCTTGGGTTCCACACGAAGCAATCAGCCCCAGCATTTT.

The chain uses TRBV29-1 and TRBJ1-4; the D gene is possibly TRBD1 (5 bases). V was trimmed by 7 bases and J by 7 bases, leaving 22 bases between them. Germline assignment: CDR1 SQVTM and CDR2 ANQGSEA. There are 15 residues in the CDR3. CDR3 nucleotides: TGCAGCGCCGGCATGCAGGGTGCCACAGGTGAAAAACTGTTTTTT. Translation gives CSAGMQGATGEKLFF.

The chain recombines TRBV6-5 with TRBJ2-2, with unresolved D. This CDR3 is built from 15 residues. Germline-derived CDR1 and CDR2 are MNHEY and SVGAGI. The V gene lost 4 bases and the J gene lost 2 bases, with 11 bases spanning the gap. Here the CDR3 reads CASSLGRRNTGELFF. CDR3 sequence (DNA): TGTGCCAGCAGTTTAGGACGGAGAAACACCGGGGAGCTGTTTTTT.

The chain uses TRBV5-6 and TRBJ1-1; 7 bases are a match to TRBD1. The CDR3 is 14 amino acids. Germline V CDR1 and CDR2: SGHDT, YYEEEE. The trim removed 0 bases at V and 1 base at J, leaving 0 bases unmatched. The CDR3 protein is CASSLGTGNTEAFF. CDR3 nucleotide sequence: TGTGCCAGCAGCTTGGGGACAGGGAACACTGAAGCTTTCTTT.

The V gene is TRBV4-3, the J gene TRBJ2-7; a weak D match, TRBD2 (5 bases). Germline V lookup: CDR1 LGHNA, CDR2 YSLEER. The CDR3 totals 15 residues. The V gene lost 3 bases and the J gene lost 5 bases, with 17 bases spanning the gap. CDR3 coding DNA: TGCGCCAGCAGCCAGGACGCCGGGGTGATCGACGAGCAGTACTTC. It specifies CASSQDAGVIDEQYF.

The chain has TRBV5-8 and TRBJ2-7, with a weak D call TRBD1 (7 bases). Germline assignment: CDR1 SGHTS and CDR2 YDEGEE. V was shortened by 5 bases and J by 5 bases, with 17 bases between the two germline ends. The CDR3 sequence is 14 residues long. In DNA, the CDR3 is TGTGCCAGCAGGTCTCCAGGGGGGACCAACGAGCAGTACTTC. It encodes CASRSPGGTNEQYF.

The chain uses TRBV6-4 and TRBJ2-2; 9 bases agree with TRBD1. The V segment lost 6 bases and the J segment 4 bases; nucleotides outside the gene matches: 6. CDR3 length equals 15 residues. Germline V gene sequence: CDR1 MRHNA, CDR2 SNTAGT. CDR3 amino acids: CASRRTGEGTGELFF. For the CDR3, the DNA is TGTGCCAGCAGACGGACAGGGGAGGGCACCGGGGAGCTGTTTTTT.